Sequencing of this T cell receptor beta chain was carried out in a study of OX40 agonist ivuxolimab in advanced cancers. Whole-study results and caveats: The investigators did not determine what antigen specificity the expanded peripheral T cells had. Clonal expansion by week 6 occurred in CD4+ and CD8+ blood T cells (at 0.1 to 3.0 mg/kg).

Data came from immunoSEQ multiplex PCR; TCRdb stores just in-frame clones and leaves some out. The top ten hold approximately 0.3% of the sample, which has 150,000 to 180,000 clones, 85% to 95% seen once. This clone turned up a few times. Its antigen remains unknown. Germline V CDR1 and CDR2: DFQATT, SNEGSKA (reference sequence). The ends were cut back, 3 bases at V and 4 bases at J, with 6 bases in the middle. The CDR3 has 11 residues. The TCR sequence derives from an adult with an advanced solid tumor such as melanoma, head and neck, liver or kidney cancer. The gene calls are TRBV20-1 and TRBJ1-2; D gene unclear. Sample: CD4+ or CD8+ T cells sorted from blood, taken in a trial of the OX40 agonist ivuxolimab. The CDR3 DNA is TGCAGTGCTAGCTCTGGCTATGGCTACACCTTC. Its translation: CSASSGYGYTF.